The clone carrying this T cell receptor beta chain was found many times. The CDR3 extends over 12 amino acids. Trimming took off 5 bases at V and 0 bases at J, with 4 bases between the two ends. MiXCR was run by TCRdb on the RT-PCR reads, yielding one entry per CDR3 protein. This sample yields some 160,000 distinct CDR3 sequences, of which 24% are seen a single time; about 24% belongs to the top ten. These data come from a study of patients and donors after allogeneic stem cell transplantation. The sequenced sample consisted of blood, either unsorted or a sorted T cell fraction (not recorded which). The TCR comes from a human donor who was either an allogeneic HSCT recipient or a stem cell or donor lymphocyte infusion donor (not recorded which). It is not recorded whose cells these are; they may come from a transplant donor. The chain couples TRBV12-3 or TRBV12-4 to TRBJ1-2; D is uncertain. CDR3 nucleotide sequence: TGTGCCAGCAGTAATACTAACTATGGCTACACCTTC. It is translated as CASSNTNYGYTF.